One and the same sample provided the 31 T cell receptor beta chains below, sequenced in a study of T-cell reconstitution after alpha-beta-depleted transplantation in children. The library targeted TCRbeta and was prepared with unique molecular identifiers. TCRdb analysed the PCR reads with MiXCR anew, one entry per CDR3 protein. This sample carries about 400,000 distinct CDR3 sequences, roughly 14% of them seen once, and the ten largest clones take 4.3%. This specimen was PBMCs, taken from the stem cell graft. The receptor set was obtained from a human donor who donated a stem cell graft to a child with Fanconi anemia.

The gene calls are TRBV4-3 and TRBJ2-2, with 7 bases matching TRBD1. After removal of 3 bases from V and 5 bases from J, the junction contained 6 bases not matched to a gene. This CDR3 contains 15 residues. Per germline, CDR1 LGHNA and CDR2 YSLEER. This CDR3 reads CASSHHTGETGELFF. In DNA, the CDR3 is TGCGCCAGCAGCCACCACACAGGGGAAACCGGGGAGCTGTTTTTT.

CDR3 coding DNA: TGTGCCAGCAGCTTGTCTGACCGGAGGACCTACGAGCAGTACTTC. As protein: CASSLSDRRTYEQYF. The V gene is TRBV7-2, the J gene TRBJ2-7; tentative D call: TRBD2 (5 bases). Per the germline V gene, CDR1 is SGHTA and CDR2 is FQGNSA. The germline V and J ends were trimmed by 3 bases and 2 bases, with 14 bases remaining between them. The length of the CDR3 is 15 residues.

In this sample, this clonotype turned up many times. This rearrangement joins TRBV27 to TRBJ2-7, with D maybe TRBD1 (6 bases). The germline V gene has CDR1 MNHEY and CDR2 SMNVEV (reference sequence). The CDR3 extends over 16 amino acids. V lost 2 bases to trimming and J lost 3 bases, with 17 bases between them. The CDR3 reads CASSLNSPGHHYEQYF. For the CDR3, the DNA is TGTGCCAGCAGTTTAAACTCTCCGGGACACCACTACGAGCAGTACTTC.

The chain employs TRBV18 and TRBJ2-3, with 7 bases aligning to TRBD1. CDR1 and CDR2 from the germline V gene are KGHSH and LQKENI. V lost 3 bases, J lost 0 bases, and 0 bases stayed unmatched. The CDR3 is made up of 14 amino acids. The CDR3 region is CASSPDRSTDTQYF. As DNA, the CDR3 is TGTGCCAGCTCACCGGACAGGAGCACAGATACGCAGTATTTT. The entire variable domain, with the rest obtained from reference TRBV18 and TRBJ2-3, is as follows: NAGVMQNPRHLVRRRGQEARLRCSPMKGHSHVYWYRQLPEEGLKFMVYLQKENIIDESGMPKERFSAEFPKEGPSILRIQQVVRGDSAAYFCASSPDRSTDTQYFGPGTRLTVL.

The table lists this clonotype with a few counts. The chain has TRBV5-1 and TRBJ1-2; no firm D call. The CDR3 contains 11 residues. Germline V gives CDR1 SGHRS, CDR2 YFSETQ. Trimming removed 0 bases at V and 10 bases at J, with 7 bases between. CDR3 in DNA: TGCGCCAGCAGCTTGGGAAGGATCTACACCTTC. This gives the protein CASSLGRIYTF.

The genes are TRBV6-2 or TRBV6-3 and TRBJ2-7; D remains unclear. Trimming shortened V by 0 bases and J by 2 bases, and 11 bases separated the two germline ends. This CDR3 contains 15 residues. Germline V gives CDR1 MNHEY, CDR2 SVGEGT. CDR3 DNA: TGTGCCAGCAGTTACTCCCCGGCAGCTACCTACGAGCAGTACTTC. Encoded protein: CASSYSPAATYEQYF.

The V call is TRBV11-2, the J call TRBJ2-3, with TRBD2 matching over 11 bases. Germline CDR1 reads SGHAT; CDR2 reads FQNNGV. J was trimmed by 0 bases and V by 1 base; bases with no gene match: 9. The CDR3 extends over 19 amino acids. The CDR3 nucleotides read TGTGCCAGCAGCTTAGGTACTAGCGGGAGCCGGCGGAGCACAGATACGCAGTATTTT. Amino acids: CASSLGTSGSRRSTDTQYF.

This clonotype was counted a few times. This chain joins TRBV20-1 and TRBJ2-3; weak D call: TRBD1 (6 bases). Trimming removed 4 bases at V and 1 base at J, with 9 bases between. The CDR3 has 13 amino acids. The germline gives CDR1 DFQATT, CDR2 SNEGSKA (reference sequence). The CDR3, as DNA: TGCAGTGCTATCTACAGGGGCACAGATACGCAGTATTTT. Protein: CSAIYRGTDTQYF.

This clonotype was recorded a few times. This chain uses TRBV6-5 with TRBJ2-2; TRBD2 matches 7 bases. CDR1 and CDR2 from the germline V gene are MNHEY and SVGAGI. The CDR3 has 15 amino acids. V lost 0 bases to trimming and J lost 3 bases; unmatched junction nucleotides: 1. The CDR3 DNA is TGTGCCAGCAGTTACTCTGGGGGGGACACCGGGGAGCTGTTTTTT. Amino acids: CASSYSGGDTGELFF.

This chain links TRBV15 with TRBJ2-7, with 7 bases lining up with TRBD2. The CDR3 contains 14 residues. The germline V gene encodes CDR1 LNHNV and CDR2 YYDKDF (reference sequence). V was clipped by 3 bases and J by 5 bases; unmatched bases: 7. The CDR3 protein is CATSRGGEAHEQYF. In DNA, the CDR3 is TGTGCCACCAGCAGGGGGGGGGAGGCCCACGAGCAGTACTTC.

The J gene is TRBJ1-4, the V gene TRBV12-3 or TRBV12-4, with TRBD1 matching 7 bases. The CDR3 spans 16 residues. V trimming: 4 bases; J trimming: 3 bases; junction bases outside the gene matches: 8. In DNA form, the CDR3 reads TGTGCCAGCAGTTACGGGACAGTGGGTTCTAATGAAAAACTGTTTTTT. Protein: CASSYGTVGSNEKLFF.

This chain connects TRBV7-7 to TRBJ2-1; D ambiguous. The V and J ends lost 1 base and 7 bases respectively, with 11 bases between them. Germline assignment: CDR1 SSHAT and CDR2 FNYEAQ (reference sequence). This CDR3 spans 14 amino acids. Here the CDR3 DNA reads TGTGCCAGCAGCTTAGGTCTTTCGGCGAATGAGCAGTTCTTC. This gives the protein CASSLGLSANEQFF.

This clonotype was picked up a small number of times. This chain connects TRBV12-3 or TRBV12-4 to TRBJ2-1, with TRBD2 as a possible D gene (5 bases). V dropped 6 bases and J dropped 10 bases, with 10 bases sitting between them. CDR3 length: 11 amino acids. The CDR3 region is CASSPTGEQFF. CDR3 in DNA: TGTGCCAGCAGCCCTACGGGGGAGCAGTTCTTC.

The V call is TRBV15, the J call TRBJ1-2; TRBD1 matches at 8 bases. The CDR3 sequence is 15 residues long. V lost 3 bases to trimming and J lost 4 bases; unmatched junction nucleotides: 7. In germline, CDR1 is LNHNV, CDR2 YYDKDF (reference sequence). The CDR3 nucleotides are TGTGCCACCAGCAGCAAAGGACAGGGCGTCTATGGCTACACCTTC. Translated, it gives CATSSKGQGVYGYTF. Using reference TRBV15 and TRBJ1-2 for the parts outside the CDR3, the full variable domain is DAMVIQNPRYQVTQFGKPVTLSCSQTLNHNVMYWYQQKSSQAPKLLFHYYDKDFNNEADTPDNFQSRRPNTSFCFLDIRSPGLGDTAMYLCATSSKGQGVYGYTFGSGTRLTVV.

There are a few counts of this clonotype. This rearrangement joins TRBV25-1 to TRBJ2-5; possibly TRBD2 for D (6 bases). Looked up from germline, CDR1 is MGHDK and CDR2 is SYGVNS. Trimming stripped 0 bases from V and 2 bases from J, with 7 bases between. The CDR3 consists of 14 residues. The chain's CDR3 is CASSEYREQETQYF. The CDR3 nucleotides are TGTGCCAGCAGTGAATACCGGGAGCAAGAGACCCAGTACTTC.

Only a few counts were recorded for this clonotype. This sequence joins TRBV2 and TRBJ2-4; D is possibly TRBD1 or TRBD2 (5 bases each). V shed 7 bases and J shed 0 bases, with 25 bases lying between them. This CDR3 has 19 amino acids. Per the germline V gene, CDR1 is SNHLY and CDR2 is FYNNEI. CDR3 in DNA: TGTGCCAGCATCTCGGGCAGCCTCAGGGACCGAATAGCCAAAAACATTCAGTACTTC. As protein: CASISGSLRDRIAKNIQYF.

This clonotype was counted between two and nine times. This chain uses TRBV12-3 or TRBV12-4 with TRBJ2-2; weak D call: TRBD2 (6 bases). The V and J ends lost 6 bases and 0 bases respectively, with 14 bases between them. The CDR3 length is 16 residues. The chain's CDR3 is CASSVGTPANTGELFF. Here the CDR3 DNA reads TGTGCCAGCAGCGTAGGGACTCCAGCGAACACCGGGGAGCTGTTTTTT.

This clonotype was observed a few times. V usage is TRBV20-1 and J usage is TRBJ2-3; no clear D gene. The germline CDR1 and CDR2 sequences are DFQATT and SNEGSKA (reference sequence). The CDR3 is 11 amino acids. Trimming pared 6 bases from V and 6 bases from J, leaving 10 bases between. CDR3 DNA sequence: TGCAGTGCGCACACTACGGATACGCAGTATTTT. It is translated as CSAHTTDTQYF.

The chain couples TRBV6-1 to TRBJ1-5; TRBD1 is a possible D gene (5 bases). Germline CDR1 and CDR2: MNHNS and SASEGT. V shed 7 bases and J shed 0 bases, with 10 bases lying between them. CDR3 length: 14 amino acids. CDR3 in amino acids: CASTKGYSNQPQHF. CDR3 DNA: TGTGCCAGCACTAAGGGGTATAGCAATCAGCCCCAGCATTTT.

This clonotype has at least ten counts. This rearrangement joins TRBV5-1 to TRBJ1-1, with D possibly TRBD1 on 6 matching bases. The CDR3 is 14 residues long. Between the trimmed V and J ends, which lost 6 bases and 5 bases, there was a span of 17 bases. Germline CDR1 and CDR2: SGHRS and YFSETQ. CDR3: CASIQDSGGTEAFF. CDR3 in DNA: TGCGCCAGCATTCAGGACAGTGGAGGGACTGAAGCTTTCTTT.

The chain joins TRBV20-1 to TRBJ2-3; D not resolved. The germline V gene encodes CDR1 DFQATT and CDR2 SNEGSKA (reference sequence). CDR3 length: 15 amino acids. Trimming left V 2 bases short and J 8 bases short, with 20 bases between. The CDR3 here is CSARQSERLDVTQYF. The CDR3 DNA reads TGCAGTGCTAGACAGAGCGAACGGTTAGATGTTACGCAGTATTTT.

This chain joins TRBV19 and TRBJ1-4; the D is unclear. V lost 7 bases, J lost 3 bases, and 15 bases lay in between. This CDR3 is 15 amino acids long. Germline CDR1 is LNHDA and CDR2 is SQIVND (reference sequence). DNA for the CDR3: TGTGCCAGTAATTCACAAGGGCTGGCTAATGAAAAACTGTTTTTT. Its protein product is CASNSQGLANEKLFF.

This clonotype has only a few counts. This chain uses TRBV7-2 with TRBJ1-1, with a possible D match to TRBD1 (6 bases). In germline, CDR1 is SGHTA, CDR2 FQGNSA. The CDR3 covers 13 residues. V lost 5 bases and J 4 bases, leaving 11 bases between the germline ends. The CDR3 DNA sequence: TGTGCCAGCAGCCCGGTGGGGGCCACTGAAGCTTTCTTT. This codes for CASSPVGATEAFF.

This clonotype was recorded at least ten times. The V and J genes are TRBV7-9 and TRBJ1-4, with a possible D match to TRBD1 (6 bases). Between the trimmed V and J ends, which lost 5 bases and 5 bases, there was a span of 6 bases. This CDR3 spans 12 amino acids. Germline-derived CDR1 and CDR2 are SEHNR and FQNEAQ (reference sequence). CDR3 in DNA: TGTGCCAGCAGCCAGGGGAATGAAAAACTGTTTTTT. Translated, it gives CASSQGNEKLFF.

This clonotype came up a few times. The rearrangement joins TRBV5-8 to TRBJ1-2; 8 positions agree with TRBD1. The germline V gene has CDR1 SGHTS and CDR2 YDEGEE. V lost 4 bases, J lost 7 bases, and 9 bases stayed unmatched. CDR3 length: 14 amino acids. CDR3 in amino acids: CASSPWGQAVGYTF. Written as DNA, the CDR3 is TGTGCCAGCAGCCCCTGGGGACAGGCAGTTGGCTACACCTTC.

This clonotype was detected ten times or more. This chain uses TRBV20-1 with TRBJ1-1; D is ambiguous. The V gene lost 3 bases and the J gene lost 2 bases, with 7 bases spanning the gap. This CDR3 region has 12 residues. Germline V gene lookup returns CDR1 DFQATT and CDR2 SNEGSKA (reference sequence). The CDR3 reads CSAREPNTEAFF. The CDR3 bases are TGCAGTGCTAGGGAGCCTAACACTGAAGCTTTCTTT.

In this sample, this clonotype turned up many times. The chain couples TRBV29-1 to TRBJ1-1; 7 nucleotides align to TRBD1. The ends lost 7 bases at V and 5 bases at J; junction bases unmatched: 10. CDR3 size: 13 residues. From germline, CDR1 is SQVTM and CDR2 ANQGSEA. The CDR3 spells CSAANRGGTEAFF. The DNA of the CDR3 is TGCAGCGCGGCTAACAGGGGTGGAACTGAAGCTTTCTTT.

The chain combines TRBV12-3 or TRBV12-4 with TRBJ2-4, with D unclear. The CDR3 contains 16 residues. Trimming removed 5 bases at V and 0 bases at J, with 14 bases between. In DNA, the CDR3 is TGTGCCAGCAGTCCCTTGGCCTCTCTAGCCAAAAACATTCAGTACTTC. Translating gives CASSPLASLAKNIQYF.

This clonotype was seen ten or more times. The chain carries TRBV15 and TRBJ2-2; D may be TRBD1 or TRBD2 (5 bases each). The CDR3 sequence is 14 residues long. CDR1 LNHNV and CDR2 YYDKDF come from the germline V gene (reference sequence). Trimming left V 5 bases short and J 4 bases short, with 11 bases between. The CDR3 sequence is CATSPGAATGELFF. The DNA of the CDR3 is TGTGCCACCAGCCCCGGGGCAGCCACCGGGGAGCTGTTTTTT.

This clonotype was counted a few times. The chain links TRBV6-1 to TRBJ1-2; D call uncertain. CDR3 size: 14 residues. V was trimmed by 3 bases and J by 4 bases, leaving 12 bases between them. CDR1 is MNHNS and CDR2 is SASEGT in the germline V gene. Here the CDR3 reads CASSEAGAGYGYTF. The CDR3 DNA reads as TGTGCCAGCAGTGAGGCAGGAGCAGGCTATGGCTACACCTTC.

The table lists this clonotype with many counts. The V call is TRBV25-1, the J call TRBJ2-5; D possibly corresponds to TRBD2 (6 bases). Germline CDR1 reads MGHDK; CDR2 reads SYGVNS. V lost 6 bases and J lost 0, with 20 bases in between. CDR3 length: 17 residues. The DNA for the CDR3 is TGTGCCAGCAGCCAGAAGGGGTTAGCGGCGTACCAAGAGACCCAGTACTTC. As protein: CASSQKGLAAYQETQYF.